Reported below is one TCR beta chain. Original data processing: Cell counts per sample came from amplifying reference gene primers. The protocol was immunoSEQ multiplex PCR, while the TCRdb copy is restricted to in-frame clones and leaves out a portion. That table furnishes V, J and clone size, whereas the DNA furnished D and trimming. The sample holds around 250,000 clones, approximately 83% seen once. Trimming left V 6 bases short and J 6 bases short, with 11 bases between. Germline lookup yields CDR1 LNHDA and CDR2 SQIVND (reference sequence). The CDR3 is 12 residues long. These data are taken from a study of blood T cell repertoires in COVID-19. Whole-study context: Researchers got acute and convalescent COVID-19 samples from the United States, Italy and Spain. PBMCs, B-cell-depleted T cells, or T cells were the source of the cDNA or gDNA that made up the material.

The receptor was derived from a man aged 25-40 years who had recovered from COVID-19. This chain uses TRBV19 with TRBJ1-1, with unresolved D. Sequenced input: peripheral blood. The CDR3 nucleotides read TGTGCCAGTAGAGGAGGCCGGGCTGAAGCTTTCTTT. This codes for CASRGGRAEAFF.